Below, 10 T cell receptor beta chains from the same sample are listed, as sequenced in a study of T-cell memory formation after mild COVID-19. TCRdb reprocessed the 5' RACE reads via MiXCR and lists one record per CDR3 protein. Here the sample spans roughly 180,000 distinct CDR3 sequences, 11% being singletons. Material: PBMCs or a T cell subset sorted from them (not recorded which). These receptors were taken from a young man who had mild COVID-19 (a few samples of this study predate the infection). Cell type and time point are not known.

In its sample, this clonotype was seen a few times. A read error may account for a junction end that differs from germline. The genes are TRBV7-2 and TRBJ2-2, with D possibly called TRBD1 or TRBD2 (5 bases each). This CDR3 contains 16 residues. Germline CDR1 SGHTA, CDR2 FQGNSA. CDR3 protein: CASSLASGTKTGELFF. The CDR3 bases are TGTGCCAGCAGCTTAGCATCCGGGACGAAAACCGGGGAGCTGTTTTTT.

The CDR3 nucleotides read TGTGCCAGCAGCCTGACGGCAGATACGCAGTATTTT. This gives the protein CASSLTADTQYF. The chain employs TRBV3-1 and TRBJ2-3; D is uncertain. The ends were cut back, 4 bases at V and 4 bases at J, with 6 bases in the middle. Germline loops: CDR1 LGHDT, CDR2 YNNKEL (reference sequence). This CDR3 spans 12 amino acids.

There are many counts of this clonotype. This chain joins TRBV5-5 and TRBJ2-5, with 11 bases matching TRBD2. The germline V gene has CDR1 SGHKS and CDR2 YYEKEE (reference sequence). The trim removed 4 bases at V and 4 bases at J, leaving 6 bases unmatched. The CDR3 contains 15 residues. CDR3 region: CASSQGLAVGETQYF. CDR3 nucleotides: TGTGCCAGCAGCCAGGGACTAGCGGTAGGAGAGACCCAGTACTTC.

This clonotype was seen at least ten times. The chain employs TRBV7-2 and TRBJ2-2, with D perhaps being TRBD1 or TRBD2 (5 bases each). V was cut by 4 bases and J by 5 bases, with 14 bases left in between. The CDR3 has 15 residues. CDR1 and CDR2 from the germline V gene are SGHTA and FQGNSA. The CDR3 loop reads CASSSAGAPTGELFF. In DNA, the CDR3 is TGTGCCAGCAGCTCGGCCGGGGCTCCAACCGGGGAGCTGTTTTTT. The variable domain in full, completed from reference TRBV7-2 and TRBJ2-2, reads GAGVSQSPSNKVTEKGKDVELRCDPISGHTALYWYRQSLGQGLEFLIYFQGNSAPDKSGLPSDRFSAERTGGSVSTLTIQRTQQEDSAVYLCASSSAGAPTGELFFGEGSRLTVL.

This clonotype has at least ten counts. Here the CDR3 reads CAVTSPFTDTQYF. CDR3 bases: TGTGCCGTAACTAGCCCTTTCACAGATACGCAGTATTTT. The genes are TRBV6-6 and TRBJ2-3, with D perhaps matching TRBD2 (6 bases). The CDR3 covers 13 residues. V was clipped by 11 bases and J by 2 bases, with 14 bases between them. Germline V gene data show CDR1 as MNHNY and CDR2 as SVGAGI (reference sequence).

This sequence joins TRBV20-1 and TRBJ2-7, with 8 bases that match TRBD2. This CDR3 spans 13 amino acids. CDR1 DFQATT and CDR2 SNEGSKA come from the germline V gene (reference sequence). V lost 5 bases to trimming and J lost 1 base; unmatched junction nucleotides: 4. CDR3 nucleotide sequence: TGCAGTGCTCCGCGGGGGGCGTCCTACGAGCAGTACTTC. It encodes CSAPRGASYEQYF.

This clonotype was counted a few times. This chain joins TRBV10-3 and TRBJ2-5; D may correspond to TRBD1 or TRBD2 (5 bases each). The CDR3 has 15 residues. Germline V gene sequence: CDR1 ENHRY, CDR2 SYGVKD. Trimming took off 2 bases at V and 0 bases at J, with 10 bases between the two ends. For the CDR3, the DNA is TGTGCCATCAGTGAGCCCGGGACCAACCAAGAGACCCAGTACTTC. This sequence encodes CAISEPGTNQETQYF.

This sequence joins TRBV7-9 and TRBJ1-1; a possible D gene is TRBD1 (5 bases). The CDR3 totals 11 residues. Germline CDR1 reads SEHNR; CDR2 reads FQNEAQ (reference sequence). V was trimmed by 11 bases and J by 6 bases, leaving 13 bases between them. The CDR3 loop is CAHAWGAEAFF. CDR3 bases: TGTGCCCACGCTTGGGGCGCTGAAGCTTTCTTT.

The chain has TRBV6-2 or TRBV6-3 and TRBJ1-2; D may be TRBD1 (5 bases). The CDR3 spans 13 residues. Trimming stripped 0 bases from V and 6 bases from J, with 8 bases between. The germline CDR1 and CDR2 sequences are MNHEY and SVGEGT. CDR3 residues: CASSYSGVDGYTF. CDR3 DNA: TGTGCCAGCAGTTACTCAGGGGTCGATGGCTACACCTTC.

The chain uses TRBV7-3 and TRBJ2-7; 12 bases are shared with TRBD2. The CDR3 is made up of 15 amino acids. Looked up from germline, CDR1 is SGHTA and CDR2 is FQGTGA. V was pared by 5 bases and J by 4 bases, with 6 bases of the junction left unmatched. For the CDR3, the DNA is TGTGCCAGCAGCATCGGACTAGCGGGGTCATACGAGCAGTACTTC. Protein sequence: CASSIGLAGSYEQYF.